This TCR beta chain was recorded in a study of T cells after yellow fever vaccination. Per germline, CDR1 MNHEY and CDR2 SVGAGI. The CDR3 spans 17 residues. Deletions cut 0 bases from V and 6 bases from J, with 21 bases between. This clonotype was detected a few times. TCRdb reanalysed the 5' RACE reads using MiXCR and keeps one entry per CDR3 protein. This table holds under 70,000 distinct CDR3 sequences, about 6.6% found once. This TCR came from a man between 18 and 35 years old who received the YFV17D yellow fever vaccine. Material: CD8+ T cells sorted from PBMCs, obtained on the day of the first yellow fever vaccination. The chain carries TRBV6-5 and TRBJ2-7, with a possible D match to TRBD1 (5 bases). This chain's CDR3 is CASSYSGTTYKGIEQYF. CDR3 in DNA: TGTGCCAGCAGTTACTCGGGCACAACGTACAAGGGGATCGAGCAGTACTTC.